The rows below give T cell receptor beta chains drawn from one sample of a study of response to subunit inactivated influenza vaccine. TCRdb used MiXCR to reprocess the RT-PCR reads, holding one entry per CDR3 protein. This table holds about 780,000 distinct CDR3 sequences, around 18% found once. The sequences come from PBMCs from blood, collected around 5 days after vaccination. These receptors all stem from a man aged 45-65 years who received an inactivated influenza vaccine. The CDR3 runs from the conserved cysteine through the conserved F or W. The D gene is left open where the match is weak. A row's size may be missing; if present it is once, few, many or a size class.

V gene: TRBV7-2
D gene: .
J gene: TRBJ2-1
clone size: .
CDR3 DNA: TGTGCCAGCAGCTTATTTCTCGGGACTTCCTACAATGAGCACTTCTTC
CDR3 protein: CASSLFLGTSYNEHFF

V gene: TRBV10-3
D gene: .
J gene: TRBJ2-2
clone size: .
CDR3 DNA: TGTGCCATCAGTGTAGGAGGGGGACTGTCCGGGGAGCTGTTTTTT
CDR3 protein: CAISVGGGLSGELFF

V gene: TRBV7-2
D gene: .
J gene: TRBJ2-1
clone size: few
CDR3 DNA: TGTGCCAGCAGCTTAGGGGGGACACTCCTTTACAATGAGCAGTTCTTC
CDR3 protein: CASSLGGTLLYNEQFF

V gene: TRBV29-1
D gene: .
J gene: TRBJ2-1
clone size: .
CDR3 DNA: TGCAGCGTTACCCCCCCGGCAGCGGATAATGAGCAGTTCTTC
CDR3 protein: CSVTPPAADNEQFF

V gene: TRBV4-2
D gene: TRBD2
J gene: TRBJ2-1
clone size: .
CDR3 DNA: TGTGCCAGCAGCGCACCTTCTAGCGGTAATGAGCAGTTCTTC
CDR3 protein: CASSAPSSGNEQFF

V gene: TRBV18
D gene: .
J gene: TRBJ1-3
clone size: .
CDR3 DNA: TGTGCCAGCTCACCTCGACAGACCTCTGGAAACACCATATATTTT
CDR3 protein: CASSPRQTSGNTIYF

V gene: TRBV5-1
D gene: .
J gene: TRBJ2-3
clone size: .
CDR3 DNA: TGCGCCAGCAGCTTACAGGATAGCACAGATACGCAGTATTTT
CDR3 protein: CASSLQDSTDTQYF

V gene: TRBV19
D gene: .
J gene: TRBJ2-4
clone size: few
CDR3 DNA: TGTGCCAGTAGGGCGACGGGGGGCGGCAAAAACATTCAGTACTTC
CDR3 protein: CASRATGGGKNIQYF

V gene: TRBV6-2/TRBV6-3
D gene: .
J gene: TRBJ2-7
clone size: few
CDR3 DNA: TGTGCCAGCACCACGGACCCTCGTAGGATCGAGCAGTACTTC
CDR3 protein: CASTTDPRRIEQYF

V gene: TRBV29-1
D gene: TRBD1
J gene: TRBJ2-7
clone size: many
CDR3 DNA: TGCAGCGTTATAAATAGGGACAGTAGCAACGAGCAGTACTTC
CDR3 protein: CSVINRDSSNEQYF

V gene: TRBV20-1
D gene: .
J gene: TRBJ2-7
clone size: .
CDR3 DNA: TGCAGTGCTAGAGAAGGAAGTGCCCACGAGCAGTACTTC
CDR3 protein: CSAREGSAHEQYF

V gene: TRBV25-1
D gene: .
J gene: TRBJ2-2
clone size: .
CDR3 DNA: TGTGCCAGCAGTGAGGGTACAGGGAAGACAAGCACCGGGGAGCTGTTTTTT
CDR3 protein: CASSEGTGKTSTGELFF

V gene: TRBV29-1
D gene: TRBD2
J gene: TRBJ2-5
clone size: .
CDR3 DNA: TGCAGCGTTAGCGGGGAGCGGACCCAGTACTTC
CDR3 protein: CSVSGERTQYF

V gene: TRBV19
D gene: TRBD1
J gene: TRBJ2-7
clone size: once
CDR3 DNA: TGTGCCAGTAGTACAGGGACAGGGCGAAAAGGGACCTACGAGCAGTACTTC
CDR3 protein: CASSTGTGRKGTYEQYF

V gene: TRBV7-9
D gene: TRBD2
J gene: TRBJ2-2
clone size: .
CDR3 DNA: TGTGCCAGCAGCCCCGGGACTAGCGGGATGAACGGGGAGCTGTTTTTT
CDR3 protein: CASSPGTSGMNGELFF

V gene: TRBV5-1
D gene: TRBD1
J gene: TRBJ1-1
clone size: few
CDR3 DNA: TGCGCCAGCAGCTTGGAGGGACAGAGAACCACTGAAGCTTTCTTT
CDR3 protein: CASSLEGQRTTEAFF

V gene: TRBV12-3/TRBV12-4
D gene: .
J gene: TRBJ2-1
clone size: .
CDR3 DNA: TGTGCCAGCAGTTTAACCCCCGGGACAAGGCAGTTCTTC
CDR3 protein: CASSLTPGTRQFF

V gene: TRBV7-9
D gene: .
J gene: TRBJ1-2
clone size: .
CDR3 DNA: TGTGCCAGCAGCCCCCCGGGGGGGACGGACTACACCTTC
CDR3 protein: CASSPPGGTDYTF

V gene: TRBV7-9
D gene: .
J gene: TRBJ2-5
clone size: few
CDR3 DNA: TGTGCCAGCAGCTTAGCTGGAGCGAGTAACCAAGAGACCCAGTACTTC
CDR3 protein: CASSLAGASNQETQYF

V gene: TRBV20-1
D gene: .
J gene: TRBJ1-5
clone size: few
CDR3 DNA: TGCAGTGCGGCAGGGGGCAATCAGCCCCAGCATTTT
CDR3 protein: CSAAGGNQPQHF

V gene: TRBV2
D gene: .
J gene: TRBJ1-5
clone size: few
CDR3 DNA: TGTGCCACCAGATTGAACAGGGATCAGCCCCAGCATTTT
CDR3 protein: CATRLNRDQPQHF

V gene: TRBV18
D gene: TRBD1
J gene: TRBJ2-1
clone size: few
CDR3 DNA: TGTGCCAGCTCATCAACGTCGACGACAGGGGTTTACAATGAGCAGTTCTTC
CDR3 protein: CASSSTSTTGVYNEQFF

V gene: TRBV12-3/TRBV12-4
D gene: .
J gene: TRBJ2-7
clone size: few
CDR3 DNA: TGTGCCAGCAGTTTAGCCGGGGGCAACCCAACCTACGAGCAGTACTTC
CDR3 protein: CASSLAGGNPTYEQYF

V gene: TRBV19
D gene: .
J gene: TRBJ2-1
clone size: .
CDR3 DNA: TGTGCCAGTAGTATAGCCCGCCGCTCCTACAATGAGCAGTTCTTC
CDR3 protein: CASSIARRSYNEQFF

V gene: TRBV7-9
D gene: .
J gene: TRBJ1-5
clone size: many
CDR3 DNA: TGTGCCAGCAGCCAGGGAGGACAGCCCCAGCATTTT
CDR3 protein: CASSQGGQPQHF

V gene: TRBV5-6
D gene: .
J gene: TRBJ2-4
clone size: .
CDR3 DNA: TGTGCCAGCAGCCTTGGGGGGGCAAACATTCAGTACTTC
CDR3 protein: CASSLGGANIQYF

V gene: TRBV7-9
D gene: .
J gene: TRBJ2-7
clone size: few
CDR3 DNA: TGTGCCAGCAGCCAGCAGGGACTTGGGAACGAGCAGTACTTC
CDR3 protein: CASSQQGLGNEQYF

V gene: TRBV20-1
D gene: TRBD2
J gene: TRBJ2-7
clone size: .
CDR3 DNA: TGCAGTGCTAGCCCTAGCGGGACCGAGCAGTACTTC
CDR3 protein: CSASPSGTEQYF

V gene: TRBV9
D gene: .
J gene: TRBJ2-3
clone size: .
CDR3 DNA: TGTGCCAGCAGCGTAGTGGCAGTCGATACGCAGTATTTT
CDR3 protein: CASSVVAVDTQYF

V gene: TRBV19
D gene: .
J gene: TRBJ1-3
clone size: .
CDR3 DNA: TGTGCCAGTAGTATACGGGGAGCAAGCTCTGGAAACACCATATATTTT
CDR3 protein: CASSIRGASSGNTIYF

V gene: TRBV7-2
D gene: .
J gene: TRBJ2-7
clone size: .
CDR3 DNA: TGTGCCAGCAGCTCCTCGGTTGGGGGCGGACGAGAGCAGTACTTC
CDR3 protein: CASSSSVGGGREQYF

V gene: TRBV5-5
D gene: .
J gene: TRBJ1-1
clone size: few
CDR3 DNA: TGTGCCAGCAGCTTACAAACTGAAGCTTTCTTT
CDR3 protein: CASSLQTEAFF

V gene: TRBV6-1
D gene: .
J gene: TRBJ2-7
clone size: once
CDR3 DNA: TGTGCCAGCAGCTCCGACTTCGACTCCTACGAGCAGTACTTC
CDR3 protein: CASSSDFDSYEQYF

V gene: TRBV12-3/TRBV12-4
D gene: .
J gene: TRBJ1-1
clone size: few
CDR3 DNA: TGTGCCAGCAGTTTTTCCCAGGGCCCCCAAACTGAAGCTTTCTTT
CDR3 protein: CASSFSQGPQTEAFF

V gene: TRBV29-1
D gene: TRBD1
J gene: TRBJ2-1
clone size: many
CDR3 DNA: TGCAGCACCAGACAGGGAACTGAGCAGTTCTTC
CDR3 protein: CSTRQGTEQFF

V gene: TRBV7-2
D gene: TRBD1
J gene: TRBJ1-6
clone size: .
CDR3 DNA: TGTGCCAGCAGCTTATCCAGGGGGCCTTATAATTCACCCCTCCACTTT
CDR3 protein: CASSLSRGPYNSPLHF

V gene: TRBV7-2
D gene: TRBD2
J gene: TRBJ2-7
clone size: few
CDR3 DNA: TGTGCCAGCAGCTTAAATGGGGCGGGAGTGGTCGCCGAGCAGTACTTC
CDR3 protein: CASSLNGAGVVAEQYF

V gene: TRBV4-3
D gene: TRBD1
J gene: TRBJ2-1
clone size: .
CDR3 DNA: TGCGCCAGCAGCCTCGGATACAGGGGGGAGCAGTTCTTC
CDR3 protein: CASSLGYRGEQFF

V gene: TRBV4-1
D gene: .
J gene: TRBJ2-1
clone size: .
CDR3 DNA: TGCGCCAGCAGCCAAGTTCCGAATGAGCAGTTCTTC
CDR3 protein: CASSQVPNEQFF

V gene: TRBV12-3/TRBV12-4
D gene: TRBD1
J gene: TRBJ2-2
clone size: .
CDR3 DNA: TGTGCCAGCAGTTTAGGAGGGGCAGGGGGCGGGGAGCTGTTTTTT
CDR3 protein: CASSLGGAGGGELFF

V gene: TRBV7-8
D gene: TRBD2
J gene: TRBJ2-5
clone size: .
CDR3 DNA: TGTGCCTCGGGTAGCGGGGGGCTACGAGAGACCCAGTACTTC
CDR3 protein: CASGSGGLRETQYF

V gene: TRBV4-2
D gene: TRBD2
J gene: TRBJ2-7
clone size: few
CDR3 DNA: TGTGCCAGCAGCCCCTCCCCCACTAGCGGGACGCTACCTCACGAGCAGTACTTC
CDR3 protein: CASSPSPTSGTLPHEQYF

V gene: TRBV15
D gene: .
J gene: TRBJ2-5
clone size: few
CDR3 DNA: TGTGCCACCAGCAGAGACCCACTGGAACAAGAGACCCAGTACTTC
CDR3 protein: CATSRDPLEQETQYF

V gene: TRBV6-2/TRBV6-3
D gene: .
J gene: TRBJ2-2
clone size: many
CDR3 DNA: TGTGCCAGCAGTTACTATTTCACCGGGGAGCTGTTTTTT
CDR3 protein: CASSYYFTGELFF